A few counts support the clone carrying this TCR beta chain. Its antigen remains unidentified. Using immunoSEQ multiplex PCR, the repertoire was profiled, and TCRdb retains in-frame clones only, with some absent. The table lists approximately 97,000 clones, roughly nine tenths of them singletons. CDR1 and CDR2 from the germline V gene are SGHTA and FQGNSA. The CDR3 sequence is 14 residues long. V was clipped by 4 bases and J by 4 bases, with 11 bases between them. This entry comes from a study of T cell responses to AZD1222 COVID-19 vaccine. Across the study: Analyses pooled second doses at about 4 or about 12 weeks.

Regarding the study as a whole: Females outnumbered males among donors, who were mostly white British; clonal diversity was possibly underestimated. Seropositive AZD1222 recipients at baseline numbered only five or six.

The sequences come from peripheral blood, collected on day 0 of AZD1222 vaccination. The receptor was isolated from an adult in good health. The V call is TRBV7-2, the J call TRBJ1-3; maybe TRBD1 (5 bases). The CDR3 loop reads CASSYQPGGNTIYF. In DNA form, the CDR3 reads TGTGCCAGCAGCTACCAACCAGGGGGAAACACCATATATTTT.